There are a few counts of the clone carrying this T cell receptor (beta chain). What it binds is unknown. Using immunoSEQ multiplex PCR, the repertoire was profiled, and TCRdb retains in-frame clones only, with some absent. The sample yields under 150,000 clones, more than 85% seen once. The sample is drawn from a study of T cell responses to AZD1222 COVID-19 vaccine. V was clipped by 3 bases and J by 2 bases, with 11 bases between them. The CDR3 sequence is 15 residues long. Germline CDR1 is KGHSH and CDR2 is LQKENI. Study-level points and caveats: Spike-specific TCR depth and breadth grew after two AZD1222 doses. Repertoires in all cases were sampled only once the peak T cell response had passed.

J is TRBJ1-3 and V is TRBV18, with a possible D match to TRBD1 (5 bases). Sample: peripheral blood, taken on day 0 of AZD1222 vaccination. This TCR was recovered from an adult in good health. The CDR3 region is CASSPSRATGNTIYF. DNA for the CDR3: TGTGCCAGCTCACCCTCCAGGGCCACTGGAAACACCATATATTTT.